The source of this T cell receptor beta chain is a study of blood T cell repertoires in COVID-19 (dated by TCRdb to about 2020). About the full investigation: Samples from collaborators originated in the United States, Italy and Spain and spanned both the acute and convalescent phases of COVID-19. The material from the prospective study consisted of cDNA or gDNA derived from T cells, B-cell-depleted T cells, or PBMCs. Deeply sampled blood TCRbeta repertoires from subjects exposed to, actively infected with, or recovered from COVID-19 were included in the dataset. The repertoires were released in a freely available public database intended as a resource for research on the immune response to SARS-CoV-2. Samples were obtained from the ongoing ImmuneRACE study (first 160 participants) and from approximately 1,200 subjects provided by 6 global collaborators. The sample metadata nearly always contained a de-identified subject ID, COVID-19 status, age in years and sex. Where available, HLA class I and class II types were obtained from metadata supplied by the sample provider rather than from assay-based typing.

The immunoSEQ Assay, a bias-controlled multiplex PCR, was used to amplify TCRbeta CDR3 regions from genomic DNA. The source study handled its data this way. Nucleated cell counts per sample were estimated from amplification of reference gene primers within the assay. To quantify the absolute abundance of each unique TCRbeta CDR3 rearrangement, sequence reads were collapsed and filtered. For each sample, productive Simpson clonality was calculated as the square root of Simpson's diversity index across productive rearrangements. TCRdb's version of the immuneACCESS table is confined to in-frame rearrangements and falls short of the full clone set. An unresolved V gene accounts for under half of the shortfall where checked; the remainder is of unknown origin. V and J calls and clone size are as listed in that table; D and trimming were resolved from the DNA. Present in this sample are approximately 130,000 clones, around 87% of which were seen just once. Around 16% of the sample belongs to the ten largest clones.

The paper as a whole reports these results and caveats: The amount of clinical and demographic metadata varied by source and participant and was provided uncurated.

In the case of this clone: The target of this receptor is not known. There are no base qualities to consult, and no much larger clone falls within one base.

A second Seattle source provided samples from volunteer blood donors who had recovered from COVID-19. Collaborating institutions collected whole blood in K2EDTA tubes following their own protocols. For TCRbeta analysis, collaborators shipped samples in one of three forms: frozen whole blood, isolated PBMCs, or DNA extracted from either of those sample types. The sequence derives from a woman aged 50 to 60 who had recovered from COVID-19. The source material was peripheral blood.

CDR3 region: CASSLLPDMNTEAFF. The DNA reads TGCGCCAGCAGCTTGTTACCAGACATGAACACTGAAGCTTTCTTT. In this chain, TRBV5-1 is recombined with TRBJ1-1; the D gene assignment is ambiguous. Trimming costs V 1 base and J 0 bases, and their ends lie 10 bases apart. CDR1 and CDR2 were assigned from the germline V gene as SGHRS and YFSETQ. Reading from cysteine to phenylalanine, the CDR3 counts 15 amino acids. Only the CDR3 DNA stays, 45 bases, in frame from base 1.